The clone carrying this T cell receptor beta chain has at least ten counts. TCRdb re-analysed the RT-PCR reads in MiXCR, keeping a single row per CDR3 protein. The sample has hundreds of thousands of distinct CDR3 sequences; roughly 12% are singletons. This sample was included in a study of response to subunit inactivated influenza vaccine. Germline loops: CDR1 SGHRS, CDR2 YFSETQ. V trimming: 4 bases; J trimming: 2 bases; junction bases outside the gene matches: 1. The CDR3 is 13 amino acids. The sample also formed part of further work on T cells expressing NK-cell markers. From that second work: 5'RACE template switching with UMIs generated TCR beta cDNA. Anti-gamma-delta TCR antibody use in several experiments restricted sorting to alpha-beta TCR T cells. A few donors' CD3+CD56-NKG2C+ cells were dominated by the same clonotypes.

This TCR derives from a middle-aged man who received an inactivated influenza vaccine. The starting material was PBMCs from blood, obtained on the day of vaccination. This sequence joins TRBV5-1 and TRBJ2-5; 8 bases line up with TRBD1. The CDR3 DNA reads as TGCGCCAGCAGCGGGACAGGTCAAGAGACCCAGTACTTC. Translation: CASSGTGQETQYF.